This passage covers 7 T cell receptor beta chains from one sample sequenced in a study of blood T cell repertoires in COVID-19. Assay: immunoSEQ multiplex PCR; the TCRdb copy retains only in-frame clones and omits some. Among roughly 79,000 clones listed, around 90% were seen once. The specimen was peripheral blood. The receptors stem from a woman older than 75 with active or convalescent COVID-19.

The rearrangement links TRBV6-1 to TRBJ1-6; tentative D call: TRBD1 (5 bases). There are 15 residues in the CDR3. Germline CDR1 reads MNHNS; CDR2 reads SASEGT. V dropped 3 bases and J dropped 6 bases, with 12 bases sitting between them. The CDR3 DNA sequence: TGTGCCAGCAGTGATATTTCCCAGGGTAATTCACCCCTCCACTTT. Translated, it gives CASSDISQGNSPLHF.

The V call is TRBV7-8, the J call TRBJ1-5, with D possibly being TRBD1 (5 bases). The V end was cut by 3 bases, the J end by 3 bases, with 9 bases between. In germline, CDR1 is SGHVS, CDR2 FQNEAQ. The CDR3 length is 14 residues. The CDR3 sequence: CASSFRQLNQPQHF. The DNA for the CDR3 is TGTGCCAGCAGCTTTCGACAGCTCAATCAGCCCCAGCATTTT.

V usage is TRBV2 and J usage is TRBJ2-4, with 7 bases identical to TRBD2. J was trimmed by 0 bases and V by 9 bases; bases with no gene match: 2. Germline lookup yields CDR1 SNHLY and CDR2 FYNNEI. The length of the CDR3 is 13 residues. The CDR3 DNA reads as TGTGCCAGTGAGCGGGGAGCCAAAAACATTCAGTACTTC. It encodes CASERGAKNIQYF.

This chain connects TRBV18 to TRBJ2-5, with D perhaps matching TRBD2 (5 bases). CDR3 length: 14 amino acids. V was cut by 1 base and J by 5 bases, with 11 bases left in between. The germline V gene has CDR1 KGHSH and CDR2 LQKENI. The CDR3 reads CASSPLRARETQYF. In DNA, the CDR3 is TGTGCCAGCTCACCACTGAGGGCCAGGGAGACCCAGTACTTC.

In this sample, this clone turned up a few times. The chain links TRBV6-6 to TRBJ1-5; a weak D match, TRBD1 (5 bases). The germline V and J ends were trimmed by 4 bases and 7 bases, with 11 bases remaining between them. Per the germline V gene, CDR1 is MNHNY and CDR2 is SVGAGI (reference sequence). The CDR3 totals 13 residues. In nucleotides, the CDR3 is TGTGCCAGCAGTTTTCAGGGTGGCCAGCCCCAGCATTTT. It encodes CASSFQGGQPQHF.

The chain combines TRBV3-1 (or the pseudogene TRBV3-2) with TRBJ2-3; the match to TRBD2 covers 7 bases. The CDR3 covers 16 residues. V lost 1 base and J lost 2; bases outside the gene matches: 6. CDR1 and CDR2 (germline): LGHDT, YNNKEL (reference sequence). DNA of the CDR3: TGTGCCAGCAGCCAAGCTGGCGGGGGATACACAGATACGCAGTATTTT. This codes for CASSQAGGGYTDTQYF.

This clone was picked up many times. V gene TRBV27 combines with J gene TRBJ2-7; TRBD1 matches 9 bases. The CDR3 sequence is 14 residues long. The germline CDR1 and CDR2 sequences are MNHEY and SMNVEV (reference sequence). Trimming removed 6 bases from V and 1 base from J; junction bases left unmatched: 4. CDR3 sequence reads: CASRPGQGSYEQYF. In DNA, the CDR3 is TGTGCCAGCAGGCCGGGACAGGGATCCTACGAGCAGTACTTC.